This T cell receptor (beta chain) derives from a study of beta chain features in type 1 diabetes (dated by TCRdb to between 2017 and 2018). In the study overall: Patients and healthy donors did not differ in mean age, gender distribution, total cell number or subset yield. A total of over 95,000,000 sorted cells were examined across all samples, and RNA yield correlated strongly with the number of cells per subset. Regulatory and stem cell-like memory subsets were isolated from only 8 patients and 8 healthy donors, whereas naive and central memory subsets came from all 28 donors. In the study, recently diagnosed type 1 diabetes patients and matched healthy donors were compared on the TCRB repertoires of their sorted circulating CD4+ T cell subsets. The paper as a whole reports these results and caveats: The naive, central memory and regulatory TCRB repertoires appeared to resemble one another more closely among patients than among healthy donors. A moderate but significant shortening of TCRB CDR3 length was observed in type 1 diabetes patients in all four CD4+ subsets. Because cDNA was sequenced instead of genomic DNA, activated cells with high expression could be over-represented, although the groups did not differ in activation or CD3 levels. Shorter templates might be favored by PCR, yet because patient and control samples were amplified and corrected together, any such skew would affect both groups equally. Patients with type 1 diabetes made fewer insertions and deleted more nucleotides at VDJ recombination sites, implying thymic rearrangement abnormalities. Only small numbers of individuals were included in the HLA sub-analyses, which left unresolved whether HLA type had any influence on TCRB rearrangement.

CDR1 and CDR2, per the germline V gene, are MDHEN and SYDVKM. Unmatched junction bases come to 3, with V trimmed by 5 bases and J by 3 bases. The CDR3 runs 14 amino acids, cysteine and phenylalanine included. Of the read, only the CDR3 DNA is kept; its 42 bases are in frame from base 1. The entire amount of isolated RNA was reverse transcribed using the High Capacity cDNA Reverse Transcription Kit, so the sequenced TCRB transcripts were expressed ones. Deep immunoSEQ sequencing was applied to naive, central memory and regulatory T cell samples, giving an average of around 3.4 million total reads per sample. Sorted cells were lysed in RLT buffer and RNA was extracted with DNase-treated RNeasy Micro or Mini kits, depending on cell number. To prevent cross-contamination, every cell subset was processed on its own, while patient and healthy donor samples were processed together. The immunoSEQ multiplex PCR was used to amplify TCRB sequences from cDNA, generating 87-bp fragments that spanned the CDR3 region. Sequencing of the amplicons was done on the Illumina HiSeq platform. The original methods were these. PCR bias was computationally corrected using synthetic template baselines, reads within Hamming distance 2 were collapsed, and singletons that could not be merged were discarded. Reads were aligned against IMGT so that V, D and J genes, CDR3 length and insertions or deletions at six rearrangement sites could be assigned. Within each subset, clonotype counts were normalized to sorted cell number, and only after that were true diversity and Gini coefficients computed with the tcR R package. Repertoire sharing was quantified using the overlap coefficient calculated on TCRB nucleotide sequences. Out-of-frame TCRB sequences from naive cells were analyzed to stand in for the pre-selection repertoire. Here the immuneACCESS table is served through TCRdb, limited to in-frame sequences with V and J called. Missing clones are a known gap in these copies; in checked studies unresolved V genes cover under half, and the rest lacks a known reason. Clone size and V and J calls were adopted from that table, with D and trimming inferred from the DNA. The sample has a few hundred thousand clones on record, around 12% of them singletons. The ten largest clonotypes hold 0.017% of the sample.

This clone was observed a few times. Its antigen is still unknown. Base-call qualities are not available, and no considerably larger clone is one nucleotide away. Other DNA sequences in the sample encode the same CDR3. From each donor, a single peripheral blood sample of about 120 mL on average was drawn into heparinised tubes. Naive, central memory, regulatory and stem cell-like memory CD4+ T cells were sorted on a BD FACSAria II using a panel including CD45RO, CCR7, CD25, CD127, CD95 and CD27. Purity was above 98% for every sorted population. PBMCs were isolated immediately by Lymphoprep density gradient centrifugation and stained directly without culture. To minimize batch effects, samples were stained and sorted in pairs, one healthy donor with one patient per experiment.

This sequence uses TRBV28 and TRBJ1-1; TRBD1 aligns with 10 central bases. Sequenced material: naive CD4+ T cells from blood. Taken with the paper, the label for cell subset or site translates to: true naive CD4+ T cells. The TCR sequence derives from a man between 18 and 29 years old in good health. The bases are TGTGCCAGCAGTCCCGGACAGGGGGACACTGAAGCTTTCTTT. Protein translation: CASSPGQGDTEAFF.